A single sample is the source of the 2 T cell receptor beta chains below, sequenced in a study of blood T cell repertoires in COVID-19. Sequencing was performed with immunoSEQ multiplex PCR; in TCRdb, only in-frame clones are kept and a portion is missing. The repertoire holds approximately 150,000 clones, with approximately 87% as singletons. The sequenced material came from peripheral blood. Receptors originate from a woman in her fifties or sixties with active or convalescent COVID-19.

The chain links TRBV7-2 to TRBJ1-1; a possible D gene is TRBD1 (5 bases). The V end lost 3 bases, the J end lost 3 bases, and 17 bases lay between the germline ends. The CDR3 length is 16 residues. The V gene's germline CDR1 is SGHTA and CDR2 FQGNSA. CDR3 sequence: CASSFPPGGGYTEAFF. In nucleotides, the CDR3 is TGTGCCAGCAGCTTCCCCCCCGGGGGGGGGTACACTGAAGCTTTCTTT.

This clone was recorded at least ten times. The rearrangement links TRBV28 to TRBJ1-5; D may be TRBD1 (6 bases). V was shortened by 2 bases and J by 6 bases, with 14 bases between the two germline ends. This CDR3 has 15 amino acids. The V gene's germline CDR1 is MDHEN and CDR2 SYDVKM. The chain's CDR3 is CASSLGSGEGQPQHF. The DNA for the CDR3 is TGTGCCAGCAGTTTAGGTTCAGGGGAGGGTCAGCCCCAGCATTTT.